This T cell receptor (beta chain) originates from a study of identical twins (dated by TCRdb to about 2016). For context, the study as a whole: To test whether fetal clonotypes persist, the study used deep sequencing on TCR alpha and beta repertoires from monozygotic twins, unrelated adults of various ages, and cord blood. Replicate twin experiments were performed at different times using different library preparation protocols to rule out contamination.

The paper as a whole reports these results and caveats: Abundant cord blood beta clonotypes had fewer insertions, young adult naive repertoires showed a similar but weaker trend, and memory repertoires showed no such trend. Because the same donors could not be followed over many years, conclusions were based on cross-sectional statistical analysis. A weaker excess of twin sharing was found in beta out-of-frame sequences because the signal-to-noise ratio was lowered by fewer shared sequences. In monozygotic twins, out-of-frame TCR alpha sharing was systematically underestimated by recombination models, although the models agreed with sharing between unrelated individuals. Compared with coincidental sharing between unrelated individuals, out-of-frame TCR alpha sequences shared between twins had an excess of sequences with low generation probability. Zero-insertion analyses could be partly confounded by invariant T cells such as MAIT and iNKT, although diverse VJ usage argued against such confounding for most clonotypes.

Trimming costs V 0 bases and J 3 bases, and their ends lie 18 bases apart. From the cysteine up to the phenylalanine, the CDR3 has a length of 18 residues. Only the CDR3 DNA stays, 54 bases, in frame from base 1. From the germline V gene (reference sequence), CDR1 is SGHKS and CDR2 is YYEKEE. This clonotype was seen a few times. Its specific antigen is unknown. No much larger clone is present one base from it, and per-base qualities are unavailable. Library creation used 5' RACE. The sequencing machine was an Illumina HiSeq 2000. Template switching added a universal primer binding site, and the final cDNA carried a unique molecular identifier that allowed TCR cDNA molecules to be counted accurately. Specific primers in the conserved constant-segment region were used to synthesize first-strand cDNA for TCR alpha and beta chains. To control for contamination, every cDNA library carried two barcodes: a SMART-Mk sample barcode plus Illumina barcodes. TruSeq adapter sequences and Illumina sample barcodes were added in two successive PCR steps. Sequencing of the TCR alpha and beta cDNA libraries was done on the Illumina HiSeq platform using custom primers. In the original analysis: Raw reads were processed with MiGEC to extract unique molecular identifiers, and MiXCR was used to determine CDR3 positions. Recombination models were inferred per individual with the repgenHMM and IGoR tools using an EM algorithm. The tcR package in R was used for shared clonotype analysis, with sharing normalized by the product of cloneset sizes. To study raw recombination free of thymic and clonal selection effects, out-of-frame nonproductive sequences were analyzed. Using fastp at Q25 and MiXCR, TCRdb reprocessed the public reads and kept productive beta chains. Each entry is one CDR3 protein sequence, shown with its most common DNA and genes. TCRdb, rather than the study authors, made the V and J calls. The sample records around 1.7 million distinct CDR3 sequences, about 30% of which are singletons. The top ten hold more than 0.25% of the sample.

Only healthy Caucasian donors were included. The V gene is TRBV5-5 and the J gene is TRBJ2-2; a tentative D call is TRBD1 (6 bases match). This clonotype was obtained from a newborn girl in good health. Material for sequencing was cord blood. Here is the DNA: TGTGCCAGCAGCTTGGAGGCAGGGGCCCGGACTTACACCGGGGAGCTGTTTTTT. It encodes CASSLEAGARTYTGELFF.